The clone carrying this T cell receptor beta chain turned up a few times. What it recognizes is unknown. Germline assignment: CDR1 LGHDT and CDR2 YNNKEL (reference sequence). CDR3 size: 13 residues. With 4 bases removed from V and 5 bases from J, the gap between germline ends came to 12 bases. This specimen belongs to a study of T-cell memory formation after mild COVID-19. The overall study: Clusters were largely donor specific.

Study-wide points: Clones shrinking between day 15 and 85 showed a balanced CD4/CD8 split, and those that grew later tilted toward CD4+.

MiXCR was run by TCRdb on the 5' RACE reads, yielding one entry per CDR3 protein. The table lists about 130,000 distinct CDR3 sequences, approximately 6.3% of them singletons. V usage is TRBV3-1 and J usage is TRBJ2-7; no firm D call. This TCR derives from an adult woman who had mild COVID-19 (a few samples of this study predate the infection). Cell type and time point are not known. What was sequenced was PBMCs or a T cell subset sorted from them (not recorded which). CDR3 sequence reads: CASSRLGGDEQYF. In nucleotides, the CDR3 is TGTGCCAGCAGCCGCTTGGGTGGGGACGAGCAGTACTTC.